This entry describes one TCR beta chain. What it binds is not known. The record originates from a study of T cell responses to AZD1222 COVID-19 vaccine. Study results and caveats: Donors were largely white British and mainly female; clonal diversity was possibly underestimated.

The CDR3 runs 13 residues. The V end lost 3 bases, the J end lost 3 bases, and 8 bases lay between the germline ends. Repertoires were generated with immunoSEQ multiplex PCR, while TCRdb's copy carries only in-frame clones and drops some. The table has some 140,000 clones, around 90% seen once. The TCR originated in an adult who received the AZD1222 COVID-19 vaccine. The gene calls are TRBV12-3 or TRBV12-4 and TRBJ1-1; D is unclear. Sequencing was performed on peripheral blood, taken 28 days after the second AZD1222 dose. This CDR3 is CASSLEDDTEAFF. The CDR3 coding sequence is TGTGCCAGCAGTTTGGAGGATGACACTGAAGCTTTCTTT.